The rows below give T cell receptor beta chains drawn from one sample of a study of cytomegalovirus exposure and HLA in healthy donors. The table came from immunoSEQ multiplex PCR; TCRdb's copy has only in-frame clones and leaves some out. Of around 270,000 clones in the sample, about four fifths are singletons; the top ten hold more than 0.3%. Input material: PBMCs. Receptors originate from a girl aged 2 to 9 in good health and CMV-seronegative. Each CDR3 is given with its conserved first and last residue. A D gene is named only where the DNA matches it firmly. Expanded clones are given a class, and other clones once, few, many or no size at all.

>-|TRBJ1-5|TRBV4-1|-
TGCGCCAGCAGCCAAGATGGCCAGCCCCAGCATTTT
CASSQDGQPQHF
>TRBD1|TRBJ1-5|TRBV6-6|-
TGTGCCAGCAGTTTGACAGGGACCGGCAATCAGCCCCAGCATTTT
CASSLTGTGNQPQHF
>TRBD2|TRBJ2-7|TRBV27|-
TGTGCCAGCAGCCCGACGACTAGCGGGGCCTCCTACGAGCAGTACTTC
CASSPTTSGASYEQYF
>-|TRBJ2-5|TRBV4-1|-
TGCGCCAGCAGCCAAGCGAGTGGACTCAGAGACGAGACCCAGTACTTC
CASSQASGLRDETQYF
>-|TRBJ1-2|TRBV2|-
TGTGCCAGCAGCGCGGGAAGCTATGGCTACACCTTC
CASSAGSYGYTF
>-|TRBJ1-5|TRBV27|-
TGTGCCAGCAGTTTCCGACAGAACGGTCAGCCCCAGCATTTT
CASSFRQNGQPQHF
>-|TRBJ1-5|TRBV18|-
TGTGCCAGCTCACCAGGGACATCTAATCAGCCCCAGCATTTT
CASSPGTSNQPQHF
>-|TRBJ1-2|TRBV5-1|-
TGCGCCAGCAGCTTACGGACAGTAAATGATGGCTACACCTTC
CASSLRTVNDGYTF
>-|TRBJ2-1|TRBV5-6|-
TGTGCCAGCAGCTTGAGACGGGGGAGGTCCTACAATGAGCAGTTCTTC
CASSLRRGRSYNEQFF
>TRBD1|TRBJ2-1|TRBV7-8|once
TGTGCCAGCAGCATCTGGGACAGAGAGGCGTACAATGAGCAGTTCTTC
CASSIWDREAYNEQFF
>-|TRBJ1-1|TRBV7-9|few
TGTTCCAGCAGCTATTCAGGGGTGAGGAACACTGAAGCTTTCTTT
CSSSYSGVRNTEAFF
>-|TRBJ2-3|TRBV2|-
TGTGCCAGCAGTGTCACTCCCTCTCAATCAGATACGCAGTATTTT
CASSVTPSQSDTQYF
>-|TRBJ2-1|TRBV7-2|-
TGTGCCAGCAGTCCCCTGATCTTACGGGAGCAGTTCTTC
CASSPLILREQFF
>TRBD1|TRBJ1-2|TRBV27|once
TGTGCCAGCCGCCCCGCCGGGACAGGGAATGGCTACACCTTC
CASRPAGTGNGYTF
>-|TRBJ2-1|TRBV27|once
TGTGCCAGCCGAGGGTCCTCCTACAATGAGCAGTTCTTC
CASRGSSYNEQFF
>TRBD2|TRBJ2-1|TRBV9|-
TGTGCCAGCAGCGTAGATACAGCGGGGGGGCCGGTATTATACAATGAGCAGTTCTTC
CASSVDTAGGPVLYNEQFF
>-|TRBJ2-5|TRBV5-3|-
TGTGCCAGAAGCTTGATCAGGCCAGAGACCCAGTACTTC
CARSLIRPETQYF
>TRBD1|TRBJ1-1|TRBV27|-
TGTGCCAGCAGTTCCTACGGGACAGGGTCGTTGGGAGCTTTCTTT
CASSSYGTGSLGAFF
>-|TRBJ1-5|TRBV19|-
TGTGCCAGTAGTATAGAGGGCCAGAGCAGCAATCAGCCCCAGCATTTT
CASSIEGQSSNQPQHF
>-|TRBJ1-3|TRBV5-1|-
TGCGCCAGCAGCCCTGGGGCAGCCGGAAACACCATATATTTT
CASSPGAAGNTIYF